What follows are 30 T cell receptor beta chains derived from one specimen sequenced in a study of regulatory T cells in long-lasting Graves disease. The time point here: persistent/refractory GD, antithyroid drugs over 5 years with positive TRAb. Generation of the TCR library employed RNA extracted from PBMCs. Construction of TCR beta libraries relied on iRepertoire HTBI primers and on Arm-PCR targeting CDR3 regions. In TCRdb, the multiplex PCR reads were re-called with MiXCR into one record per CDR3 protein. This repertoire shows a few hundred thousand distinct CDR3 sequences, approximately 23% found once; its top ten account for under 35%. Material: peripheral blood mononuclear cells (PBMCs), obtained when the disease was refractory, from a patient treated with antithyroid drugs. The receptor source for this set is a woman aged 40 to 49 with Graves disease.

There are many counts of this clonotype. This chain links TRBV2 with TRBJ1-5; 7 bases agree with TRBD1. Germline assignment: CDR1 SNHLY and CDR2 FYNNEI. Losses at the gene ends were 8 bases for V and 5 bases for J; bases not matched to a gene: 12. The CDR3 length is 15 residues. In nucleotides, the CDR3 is TGTGCCAGCGGAACCCCTGACAGGGAGGATCAGCCCCAGCATTTT. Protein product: CASGTPDREDQPQHF.

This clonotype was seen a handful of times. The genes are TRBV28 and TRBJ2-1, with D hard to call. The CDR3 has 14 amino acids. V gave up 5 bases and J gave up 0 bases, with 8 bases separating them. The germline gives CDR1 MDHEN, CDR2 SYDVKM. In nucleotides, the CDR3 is TGTGCCAGCAGTGTCGTAAGCTCCTACAATGAGCAGTTCTTC. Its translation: CASSVVSSYNEQFF.

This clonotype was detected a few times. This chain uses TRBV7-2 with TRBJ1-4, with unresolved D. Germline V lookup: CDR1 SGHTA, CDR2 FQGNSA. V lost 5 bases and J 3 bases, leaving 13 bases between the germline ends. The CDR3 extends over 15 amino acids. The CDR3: CASSLPGDPNEKLFF. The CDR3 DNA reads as TGTGCCAGCAGCCTCCCAGGAGACCCTAATGAAAAACTGTTTTTT.

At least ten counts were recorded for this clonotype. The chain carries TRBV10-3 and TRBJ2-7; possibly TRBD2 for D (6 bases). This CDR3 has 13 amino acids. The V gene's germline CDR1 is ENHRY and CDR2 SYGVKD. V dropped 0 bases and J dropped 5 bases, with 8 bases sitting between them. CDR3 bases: TGTGCCATCAGTGAGTCGGAGGGAGACGAGCAGTACTTC. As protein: CAISESEGDEQYF.

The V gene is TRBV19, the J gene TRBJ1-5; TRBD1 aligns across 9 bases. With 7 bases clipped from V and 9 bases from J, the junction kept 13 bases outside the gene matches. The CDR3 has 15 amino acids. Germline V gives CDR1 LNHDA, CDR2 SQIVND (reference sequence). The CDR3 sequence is CASTKQQGAQGPQHF. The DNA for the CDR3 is TGTGCCAGTACTAAACAACAGGGGGCTCAGGGGCCCCAGCATTTT.

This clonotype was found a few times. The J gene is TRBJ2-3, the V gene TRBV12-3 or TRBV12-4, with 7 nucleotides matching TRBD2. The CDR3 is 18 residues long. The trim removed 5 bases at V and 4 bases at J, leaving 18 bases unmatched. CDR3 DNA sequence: TGTGCCAGCAGTAGAGCTTCGGGCGGGAGCGTGAGCGCAGATACGCAGTATTTT. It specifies CASSRASGGSVSADTQYF.

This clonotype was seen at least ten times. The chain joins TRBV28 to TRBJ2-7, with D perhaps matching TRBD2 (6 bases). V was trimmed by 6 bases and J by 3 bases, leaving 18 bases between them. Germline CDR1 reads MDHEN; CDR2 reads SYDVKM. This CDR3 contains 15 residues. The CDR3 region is CASSPTSGGFYEQYF. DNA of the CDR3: TGTGCCAGCAGCCCTACGAGCGGAGGGTTCTACGAGCAGTACTTC.

The CDR3 sequence: CASSIDLIAGANTGELFF. Written as DNA, the CDR3 is TGTGCCAGTAGTATAGATCTTATAGCGGGAGCGAACACCGGGGAGCTGTTTTTT. This chain links TRBV19 with TRBJ2-2, with TRBD2 identical over 9 bases. The CDR3 extends over 18 amino acids. The V gene's germline CDR1 is LNHDA and CDR2 SQIVND (reference sequence). With V trimmed by 0 bases and J by 0 bases, 5 bases remained unmatched.

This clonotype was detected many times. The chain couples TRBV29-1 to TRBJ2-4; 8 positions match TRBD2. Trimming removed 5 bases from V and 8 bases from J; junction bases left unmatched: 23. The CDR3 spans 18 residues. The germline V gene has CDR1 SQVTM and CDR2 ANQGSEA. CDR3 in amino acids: CSVIRAERNGRAVYIQYF. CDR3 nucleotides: TGCAGCGTTATACGCGCTGAACGTAACGGGAGGGCCGTGTACATTCAGTACTTC.

In DNA form, the CDR3 reads TGTGCCAGCAGTTCCCCCAGACAGGGAAGAGATGAAGCTTTCTTT. This codes for CASSSPRQGRDEAFF. This rearrangement joins TRBV28 to TRBJ1-1, with 7 bases identical to TRBD1. This CDR3 is 15 amino acids long. Trimming cost V 4 bases and J 7 bases; bases outside gene matches: 12. Germline V gene data show CDR1 as MDHEN and CDR2 as SYDVKM.

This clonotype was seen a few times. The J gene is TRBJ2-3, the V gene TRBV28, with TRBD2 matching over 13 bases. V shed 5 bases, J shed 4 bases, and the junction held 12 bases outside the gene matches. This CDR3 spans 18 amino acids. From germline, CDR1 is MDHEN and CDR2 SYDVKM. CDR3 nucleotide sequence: TGTGCCAGCAGTCCTCGTACCTTGGGACTAGCGGGGTCAGATACGCAGTATTTT. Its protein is CASSPRTLGLAGSDTQYF.

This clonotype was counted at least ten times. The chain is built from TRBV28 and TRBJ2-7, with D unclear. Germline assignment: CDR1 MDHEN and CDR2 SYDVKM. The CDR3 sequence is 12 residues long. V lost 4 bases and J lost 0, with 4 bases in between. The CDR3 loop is CASSSRSYEQYF. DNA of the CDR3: TGTGCCAGCAGTTCCCGCTCCTACGAGCAGTACTTC. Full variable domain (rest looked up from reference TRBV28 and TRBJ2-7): DVKVTQSSRYLVKRTGEKVFLECVQDMDHENMFWYRQDPGLGLRLIYFSYDVKMKEKGDIPEGYSVSREKKERFSLILESASTNQTSMYLCASSSRSYEQYFGPGTRLTVT.

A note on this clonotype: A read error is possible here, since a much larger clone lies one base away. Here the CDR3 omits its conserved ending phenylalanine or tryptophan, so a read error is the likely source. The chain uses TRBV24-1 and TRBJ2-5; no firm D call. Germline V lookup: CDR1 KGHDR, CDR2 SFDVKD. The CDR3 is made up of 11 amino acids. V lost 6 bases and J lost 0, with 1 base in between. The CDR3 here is CATSYQETQYL. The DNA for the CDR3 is TGTGCCACCAGTTACCAAGAGACCCAGTACCTC.

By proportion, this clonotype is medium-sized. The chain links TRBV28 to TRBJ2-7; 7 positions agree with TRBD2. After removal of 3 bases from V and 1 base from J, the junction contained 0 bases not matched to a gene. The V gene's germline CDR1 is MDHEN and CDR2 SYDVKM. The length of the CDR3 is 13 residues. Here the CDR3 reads CASSLGGSYEQYF. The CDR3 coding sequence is TGTGCCAGCAGTTTGGGGGGGTCCTACGAGCAGTACTTC.

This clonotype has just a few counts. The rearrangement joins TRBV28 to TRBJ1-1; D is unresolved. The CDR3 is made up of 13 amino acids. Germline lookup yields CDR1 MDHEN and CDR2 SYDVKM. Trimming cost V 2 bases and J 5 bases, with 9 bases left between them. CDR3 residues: CASSLPGLTEAFF. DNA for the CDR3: TGTGCCAGCAGTTTACCAGGCTTAACTGAAGCTTTCTTT.

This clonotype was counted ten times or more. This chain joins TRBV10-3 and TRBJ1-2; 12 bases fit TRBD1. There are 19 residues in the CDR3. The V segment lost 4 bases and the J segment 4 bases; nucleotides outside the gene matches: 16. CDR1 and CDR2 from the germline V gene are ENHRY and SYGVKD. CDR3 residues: CAISALFTRDRGPFYGYTF. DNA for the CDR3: TGTGCCATCAGTGCCCTATTTACACGGGACAGGGGGCCCTTCTATGGCTACACCTTC.

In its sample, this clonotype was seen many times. Written as DNA, the CDR3 is TGTGCCAGCAGTCCCTCGGGTGTGGCTTTCTTT. Translation: CASSPSGVAFF. The J gene is TRBJ1-1, the V gene TRBV6-1; no clear D. The length of the CDR3 is 11 residues. Germline-derived CDR1 and CDR2 are MNHNS and SASEGT. V lost 5 bases to trimming and J lost 11 bases, with 12 bases between them.

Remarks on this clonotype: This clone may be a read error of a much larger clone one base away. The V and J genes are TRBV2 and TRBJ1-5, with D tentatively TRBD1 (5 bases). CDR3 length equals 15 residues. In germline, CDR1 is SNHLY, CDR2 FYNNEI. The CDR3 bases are TGTGCCAGCAGTGACCGGGGGTTCGGCAATCAGCCCCAGCGTTTT. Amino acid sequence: CASSDRGFGNQPQRF.

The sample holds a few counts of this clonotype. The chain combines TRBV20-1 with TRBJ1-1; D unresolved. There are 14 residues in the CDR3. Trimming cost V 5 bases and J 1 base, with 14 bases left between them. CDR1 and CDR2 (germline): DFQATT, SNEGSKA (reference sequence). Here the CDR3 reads CSAPPLLGNTEAFF. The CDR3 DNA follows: TGCAGTGCTCCACCGCTTTTGGGGAACACTGAAGCTTTCTTT.

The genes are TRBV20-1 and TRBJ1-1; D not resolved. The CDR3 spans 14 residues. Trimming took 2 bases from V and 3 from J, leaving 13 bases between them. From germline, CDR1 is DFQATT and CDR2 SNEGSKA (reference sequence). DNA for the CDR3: TGCAGTGCTAGAAAAAGCAGCCCCTACACTGAAGCTTTCTTT. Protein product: CSARKSSPYTEAFF.

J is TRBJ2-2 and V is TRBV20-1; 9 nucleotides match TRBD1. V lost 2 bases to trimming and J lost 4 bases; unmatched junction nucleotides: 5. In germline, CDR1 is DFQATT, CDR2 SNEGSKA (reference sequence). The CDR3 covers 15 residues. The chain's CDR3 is CSARTGGTITGELFF. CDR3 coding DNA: TGCAGTGCTAGAACAGGGGGCACGATCACCGGGGAGCTGTTTTTT.

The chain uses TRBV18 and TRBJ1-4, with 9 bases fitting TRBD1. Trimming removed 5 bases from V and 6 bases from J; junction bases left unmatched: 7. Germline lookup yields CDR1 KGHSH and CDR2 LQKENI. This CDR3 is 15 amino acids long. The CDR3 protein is CASSSFRTGDEKLFF. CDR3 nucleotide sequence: TGTGCCAGCTCATCCTTCCGGACAGGGGATGAAAAACTGTTTTTT.

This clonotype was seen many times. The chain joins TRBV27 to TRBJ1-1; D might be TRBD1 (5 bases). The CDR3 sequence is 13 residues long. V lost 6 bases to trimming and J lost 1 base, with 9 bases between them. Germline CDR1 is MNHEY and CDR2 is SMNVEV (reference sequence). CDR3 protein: CASSWGPNTEAFF. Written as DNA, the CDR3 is TGTGCCAGCAGCTGGGGCCCGAACACTGAAGCTTTCTTT.

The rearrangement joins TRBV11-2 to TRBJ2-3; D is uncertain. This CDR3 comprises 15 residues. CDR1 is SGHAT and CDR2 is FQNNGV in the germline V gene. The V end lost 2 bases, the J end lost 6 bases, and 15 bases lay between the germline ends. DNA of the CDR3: TGTGCCAGCAGCTTATTTTTCTCCCGTCGCGATACGCAGTATTTT. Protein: CASSLFFSRRDTQYF.

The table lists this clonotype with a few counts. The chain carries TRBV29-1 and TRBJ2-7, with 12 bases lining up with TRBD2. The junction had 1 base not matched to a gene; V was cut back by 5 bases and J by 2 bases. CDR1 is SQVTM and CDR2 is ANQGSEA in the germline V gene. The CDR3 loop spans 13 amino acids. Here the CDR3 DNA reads TGCAGCGTTTGGACTAGCGGGACCTACGAGCAGTACTTC. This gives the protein CSVWTSGTYEQYF.

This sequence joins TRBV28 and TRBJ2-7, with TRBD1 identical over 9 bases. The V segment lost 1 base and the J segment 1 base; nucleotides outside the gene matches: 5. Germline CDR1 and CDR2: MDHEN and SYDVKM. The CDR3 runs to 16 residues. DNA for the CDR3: TGTGCCAGCAGTTTATTGCCCGGACAGGGGTCCTACGAGCAGTACTTC. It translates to CASSLLPGQGSYEQYF.

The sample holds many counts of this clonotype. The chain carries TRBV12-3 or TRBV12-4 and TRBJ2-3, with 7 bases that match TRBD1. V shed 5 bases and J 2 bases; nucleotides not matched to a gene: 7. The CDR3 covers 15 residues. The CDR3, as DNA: TGTGCCAGCAGTATCTCGGGACAGCTCACAGATACGCAGTATTTT. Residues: CASSISGQLTDTQYF.

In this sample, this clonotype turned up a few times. CDR3 nucleotide sequence: TGCGCCAGCAGCTTGCGGCTAGCGGGAGGGCGAGGCGAGCAGTACTTC. Its translation: CASSLRLAGGRGEQYF. This sequence joins TRBV5-1 and TRBJ2-7; 12 nucleotides match TRBD2. Losses at the gene ends were 1 base for V and 6 bases for J; bases not matched to a gene: 8. Looked up from germline, CDR1 is SGHRS and CDR2 is YFSETQ. The CDR3 has 16 residues.

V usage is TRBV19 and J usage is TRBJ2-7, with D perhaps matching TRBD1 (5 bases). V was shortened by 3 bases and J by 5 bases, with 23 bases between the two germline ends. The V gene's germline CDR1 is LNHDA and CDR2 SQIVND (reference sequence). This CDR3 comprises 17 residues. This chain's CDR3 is CASSIRWGKQDDDEQYF. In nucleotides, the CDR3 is TGTGCCAGTAGTATTCGTTGGGGCAAGCAGGATGATGACGAGCAGTACTTC. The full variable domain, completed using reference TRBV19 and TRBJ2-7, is DGGITQSPKYLFRKEGQNVTLSCEQNLNHDAMYWYRQDPGQGLRLIYYSQIVNDFQKGDIAEGYSVSREKKESFPLTVTSAQKNPTAFYLCASSIRWGKQDDDEQYFGPGTRLTVT.

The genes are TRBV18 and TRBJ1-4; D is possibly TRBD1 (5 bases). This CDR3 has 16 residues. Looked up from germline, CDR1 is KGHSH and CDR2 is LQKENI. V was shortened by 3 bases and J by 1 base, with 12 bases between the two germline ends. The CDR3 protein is CASSPAGFVTNEKLFF. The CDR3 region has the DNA TGTGCCAGCTCACCGGCAGGGTTCGTAACTAATGAAAAACTGTTTTTT.